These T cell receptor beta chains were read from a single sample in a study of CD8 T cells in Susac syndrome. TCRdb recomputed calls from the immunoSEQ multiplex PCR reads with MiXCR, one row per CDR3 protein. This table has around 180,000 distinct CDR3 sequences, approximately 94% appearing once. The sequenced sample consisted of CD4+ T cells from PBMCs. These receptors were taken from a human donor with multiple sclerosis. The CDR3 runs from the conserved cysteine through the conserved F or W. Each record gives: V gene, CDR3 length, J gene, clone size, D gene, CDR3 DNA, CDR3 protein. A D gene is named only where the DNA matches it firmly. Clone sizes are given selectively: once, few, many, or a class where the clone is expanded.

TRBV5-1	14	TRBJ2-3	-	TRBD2	TGCGCCAGCCAGCGGGGGGCCTCCACAGATACGCAGTATTTT	CASQRGASTDTQYF
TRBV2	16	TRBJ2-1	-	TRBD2	TGTGCCAGCAAGGGAGGGGTCCAGGGATCCTACAATGAGCAGTTCTTC	CASKGGVQGSYNEQFF
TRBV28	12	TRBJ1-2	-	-	TGTGCCAGCAGGATGACAGCCTATGGCTACACCTTC	CASRMTAYGYTF
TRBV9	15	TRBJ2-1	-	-	TGTGCCAGCAGCGAGCTGGGGGCCTCCTACAATGAGCAGTTCTTC	CASSELGASYNEQFF
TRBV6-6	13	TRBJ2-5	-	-	TGTGCCAGCAGTTACTCTGAGGAAGAGACCCAGTACTTC	CASSYSEEETQYF
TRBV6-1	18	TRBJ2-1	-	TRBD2	TGTGCCAGCAGTGTACAGACTAGCGGGGGGAGCTCCTACAATGAGCAGTTCTTC	CASSVQTSGGSSYNEQFF
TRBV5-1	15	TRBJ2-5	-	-	TGCGCCAGCAGCTTTGCGACTGGCCCCCAAGAGACCCAGTACTTC	CASSFATGPQETQYF
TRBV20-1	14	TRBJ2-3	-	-	TGCAGTGCCCTTCCCGCCGGCCCAGGAGATACGCAGTATTTT	CSALPAGPGDTQYF
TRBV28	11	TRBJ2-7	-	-	TGTGCCAGCAGTTTGCCCTACGAGCAGTACTTC	CASSLPYEQYF
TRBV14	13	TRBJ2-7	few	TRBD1	TGTGCCAGCAGCCGGACAGGGACCTACGAGCAGTACTTC	CASSRTGTYEQYF
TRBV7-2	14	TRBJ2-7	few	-	TGTGCCAGCAGCTTTTCTCAGGGTGCCTACGAGCAGTACTTC	CASSFSQGAYEQYF
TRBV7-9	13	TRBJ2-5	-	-	TGTGCCAGCAGCCTTCTTATAGGAGAGACCCAGTACTTC	CASSLLIGETQYF
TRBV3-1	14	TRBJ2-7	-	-	TGTGCCAGCAGCCACGGTAGGGGCTCCTACGAGCAGTACTTC	CASSHGRGSYEQYF
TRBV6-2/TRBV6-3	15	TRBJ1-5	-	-	TGTGCCAGCACCCCTGAGCTGGGGTGGAATCAGCCCCAGCATTTT	CASTPELGWNQPQHF
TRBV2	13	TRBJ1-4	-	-	TGTGCCAGCAGTGATAGAGGGGTGGTAAAACTGTTTTTT	CASSDRGVVKLFF
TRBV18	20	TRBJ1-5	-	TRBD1	TGTGCCAGCTCACCCTCCATGATGGGGCCGATGGGACAGCGTAATCAGCCCCAGCATTTT	CASSPSMMGPMGQRNQPQHF
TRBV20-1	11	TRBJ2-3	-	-	TGCAGTGCGAGCAGTGGAGATACGCAGTATTTT	CSASSGDTQYF
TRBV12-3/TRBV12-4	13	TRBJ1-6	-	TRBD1	TGTGCCAGCAGTACACAGACAGGGGCACCCCTCCACTTT	CASSTQTGAPLHF
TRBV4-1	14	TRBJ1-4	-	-	TGCGCCAGCAGCCAAAACAGGGATAATGAAAAACTGTTTTTT	CASSQNRDNEKLFF
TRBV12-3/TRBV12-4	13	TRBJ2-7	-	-	TGTGCCAGCAGTTTAACTAGCTCCTACGAGCAGTACTTC	CASSLTSSYEQYF
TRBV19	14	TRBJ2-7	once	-	TGTGCCAGTGCGGTGGCGGGTTGGGAATACGAGCAGTACTTC	CASAVAGWEYEQYF
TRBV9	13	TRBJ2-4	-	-	TGTGCCAGCAGCGTAGAATTCGAGGACATTCAGTACTTC	CASSVEFEDIQYF
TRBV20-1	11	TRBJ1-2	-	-	TGCAGTGCTAACGACAGGTGGAGCTACACCTTC	CSANDRWSYTF
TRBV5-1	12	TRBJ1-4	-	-	TGCGCCAGCAGCTTGGATTTTGAAAAACTGTTTTTT	CASSLDFEKLFF
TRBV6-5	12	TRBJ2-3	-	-	TGTGCCAGCAGATCCCGGGGGACTGCGCAGTATTTT	CASRSRGTAQYF
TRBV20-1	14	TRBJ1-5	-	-	TGCAGTGCTTCGAGGATGGATAACAATCAGCCCCAGCATTTT	CSASRMDNNQPQHF
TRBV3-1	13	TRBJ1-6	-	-	TGTGCCAGCAGCCAGGGTTATAATTCACCCCTCCACTTT	CASSQGYNSPLHF
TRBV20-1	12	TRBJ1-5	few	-	TGCAGTGCTAGGGGCAGCAATCAGCCCCAGCATTTT	CSARGSNQPQHF
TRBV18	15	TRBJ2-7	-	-	TGTGCCAGCTCACCAACGGCAGGAGACTCCTACGAGCAGTACTTC	CASSPTAGDSYEQYF
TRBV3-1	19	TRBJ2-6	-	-	TGTGCCAGCAGCCGCGGACCGCCGGGACAAAGCTCTGGGGCCAACGTCCTGACTTTC	CASSRGPPGQSSGANVLTF
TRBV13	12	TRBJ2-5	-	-	TGTGCCAGCAGCACCTGGACGGAGACCCAGTACTTC	CASSTWTETQYF
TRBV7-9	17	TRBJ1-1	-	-	TGTGCCAGCAGCTTAGCCACAGCTTGGGCGAAGGGCGGTGAAGCTTTCTTT	CASSLATAWAKGGEAFF
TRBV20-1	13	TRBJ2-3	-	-	TGCAGTGCTAGAAGGGACACCACAGATACGCAGTATTTT	CSARRDTTDTQYF
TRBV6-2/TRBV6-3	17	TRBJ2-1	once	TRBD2	TGTGCCAGCAGCCGCCCCGCCGGGGGGGCGAGAATCAATGAGCAGTTCTTC	CASSRPAGGARINEQFF
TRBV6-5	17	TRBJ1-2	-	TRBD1	TGTGCCAGCAGTTACTCTAGTTCCCTGGACAGGGGGCTAGGCTACACCTTC	CASSYSSSLDRGLGYTF
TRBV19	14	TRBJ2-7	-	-	TGTGCCAGTAGTATAGCGGGATCCTACGCGGAGCAGTACTTC	CASSIAGSYAEQYF
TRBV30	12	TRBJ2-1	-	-	TGTGCCTGGAGCCCAGTGGGACACCCGAAGTTCTTC	CAWSPVGHPKFF
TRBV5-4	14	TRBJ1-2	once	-	TGTGCCAGCAGCTTGGAACCGGGGAACTATGGCTACACCTTC	CASSLEPGNYGYTF
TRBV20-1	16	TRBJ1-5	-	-	TGCAGTGCTAGTCTCGGTTTATGGGGAGTTCGTCAGCCCCAGCATTTT	CSASLGLWGVRQPQHF
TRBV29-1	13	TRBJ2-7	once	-	TGCAGCGTTGAGCAGGCGCCGTTCTACGAGCAGTACTTC	CSVEQAPFYEQYF
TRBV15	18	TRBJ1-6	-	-	TGTGCCACCAGTACCCCACCAATTGGAACAGGGTTGTATTCACCCCTCCACTTT	CATSTPPIGTGLYSPLHF
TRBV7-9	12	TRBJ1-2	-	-	TGTGCCAGCAGAGTGGGGGAGTATGGCTACACCTTC	CASRVGEYGYTF
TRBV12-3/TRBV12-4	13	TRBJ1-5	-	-	TGTGCCAGCAGTTTAGGAGGGTCGAAGCCCCAGCATTTT	CASSLGGSKPQHF
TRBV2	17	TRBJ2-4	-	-	TGTGCCAGCAGCGGCCAGGTCATGACTCTAGCCAAAAACATTCAGTACTTC	CASSGQVMTLAKNIQYF
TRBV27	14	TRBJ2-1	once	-	TGTGCCAGCAGCCGACCAGCGTCCTACAATGAGCAGTTCTTC	CASSRPASYNEQFF
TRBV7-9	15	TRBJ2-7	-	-	TGTGCCAGCAGCCCCTGGGGAGGTGACTCCTACGAGCAGTACTTC	CASSPWGGDSYEQYF
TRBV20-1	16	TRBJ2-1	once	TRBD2	TGCAGTGCTTCCAGCGGGGGGGCGTTTATCTACAATGAGCAGTTCTTC	CSASSGGAFIYNEQFF
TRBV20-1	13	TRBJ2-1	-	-	TGCAGTGCTGAAGGGGAAGCCTACAATGAGCAGTTCTTC	CSAEGEAYNEQFF
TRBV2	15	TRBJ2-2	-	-	TGTGCCAGCAGTGTCACGGGCTATTGGACCGGGGAGCTGTTTTTT	CASSVTGYWTGELFF
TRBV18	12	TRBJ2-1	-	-	TGTGCCAGCTCCCCAGGGCGGCATGAGCAGTTCTTC	CASSPGRHEQFF
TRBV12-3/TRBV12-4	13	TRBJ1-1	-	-	TGTGCCAGCAGTTTTGCAGGGAACACTGAAGCTTTCTTT	CASSFAGNTEAFF
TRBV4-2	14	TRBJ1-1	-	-	TGTGCCAGCAGCCAAGATCACGGGAACACTGAAGCTTTCTTT	CASSQDHGNTEAFF
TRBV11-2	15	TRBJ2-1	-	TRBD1	TGTGCCAGCAGCCCCCGGGACAGGAAATACAATGAGCAGTTCTTC	CASSPRDRKYNEQFF
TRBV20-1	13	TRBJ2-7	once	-	TGCAGTGCTCTTCAGCGGGTTTCTGACGAGCAGTACTTC	CSALQRVSDEQYF
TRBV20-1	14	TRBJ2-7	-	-	TGCAATGCTAGGCGCACTTTCCTCTCCTACGAGCAGTACTTC	CNARRTFLSYEQYF
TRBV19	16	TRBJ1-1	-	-	TGTGCCAGTAGTATTGATGGGATGCGGATGAACACTGAAGCTTTCTTT	CASSIDGMRMNTEAFF
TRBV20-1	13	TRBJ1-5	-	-	TGCAGTGCTAGAGATGAGGCAGATCAGCCCCAGCATTTT	CSARDEADQPQHF
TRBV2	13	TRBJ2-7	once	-	TGTGCCAGTGCCGAGGGACCGCTTTACGAGCAGTACTTC	CASAEGPLYEQYF
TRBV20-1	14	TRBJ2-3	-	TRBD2	TGCAGTGCTCGACCCGGGGGGGGGACAGATACGCAGTATTTT	CSARPGGGTDTQYF
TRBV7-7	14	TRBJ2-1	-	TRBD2	TGTGCTAGCAGCTTGGGGACTAGCGGCAATGAGCAGTTCTTC	CASSLGTSGNEQFF